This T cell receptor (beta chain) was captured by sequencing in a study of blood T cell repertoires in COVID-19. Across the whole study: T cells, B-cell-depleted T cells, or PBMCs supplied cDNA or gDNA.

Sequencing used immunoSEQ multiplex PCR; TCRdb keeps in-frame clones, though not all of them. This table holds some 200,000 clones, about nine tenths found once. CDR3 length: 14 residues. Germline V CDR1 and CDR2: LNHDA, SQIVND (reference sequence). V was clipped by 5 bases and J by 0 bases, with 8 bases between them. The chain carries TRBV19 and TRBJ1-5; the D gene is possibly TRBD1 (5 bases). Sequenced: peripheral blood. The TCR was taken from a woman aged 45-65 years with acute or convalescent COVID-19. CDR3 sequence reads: CASSLGGSNQPQHF. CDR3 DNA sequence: TGTGCCAGTAGTCTGGGGGGTAGCAATCAGCCCCAGCATTTT.